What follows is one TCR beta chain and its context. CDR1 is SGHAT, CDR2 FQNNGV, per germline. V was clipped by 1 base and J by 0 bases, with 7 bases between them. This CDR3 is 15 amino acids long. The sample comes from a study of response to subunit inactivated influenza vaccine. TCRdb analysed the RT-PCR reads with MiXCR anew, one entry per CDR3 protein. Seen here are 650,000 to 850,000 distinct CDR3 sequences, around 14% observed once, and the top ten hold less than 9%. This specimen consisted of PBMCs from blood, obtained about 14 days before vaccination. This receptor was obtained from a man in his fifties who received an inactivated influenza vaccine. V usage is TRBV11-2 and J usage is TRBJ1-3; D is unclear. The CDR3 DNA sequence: TGTGCCAGCAGCTTAGTCGCAGACTCTGGAAACACCATATATTTT. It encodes CASSLVADSGNTIYF.